This T cell receptor (beta chain) is from a study of blood T cell repertoires in COVID-19. Germline V gene data show CDR1 as MDHEN and CDR2 as SYDVKM. The CDR3 covers 16 residues. With 7 bases clipped from V and 4 bases from J, the junction kept 11 bases outside the gene matches. Authors' methods: Reference gene primer amplification in the assay estimated nucleated cell counts. Libraries were prepared by immunoSEQ multiplex PCR; TCRdb keeps only in-frame clonotypes and omits some of them. V and J calls plus clone size are reproduced from that table; the DNA served to infer D and trimming. Of 120,000 or so clones in the sample, about 86% were seen once.

Sequencing used peripheral blood. The clonotype was recovered from a woman in her 50s with active or convalescent COVID-19. The chain is built from TRBV28 and TRBJ1-5; 9 positions agree with TRBD1. CDR3 nucleotide sequence: TGTGCCAGCACGTATGGGACAGGGAAGGTTAATCAGCCCCAGCATTTT. It codes for CASTYGTGKVNQPQHF.